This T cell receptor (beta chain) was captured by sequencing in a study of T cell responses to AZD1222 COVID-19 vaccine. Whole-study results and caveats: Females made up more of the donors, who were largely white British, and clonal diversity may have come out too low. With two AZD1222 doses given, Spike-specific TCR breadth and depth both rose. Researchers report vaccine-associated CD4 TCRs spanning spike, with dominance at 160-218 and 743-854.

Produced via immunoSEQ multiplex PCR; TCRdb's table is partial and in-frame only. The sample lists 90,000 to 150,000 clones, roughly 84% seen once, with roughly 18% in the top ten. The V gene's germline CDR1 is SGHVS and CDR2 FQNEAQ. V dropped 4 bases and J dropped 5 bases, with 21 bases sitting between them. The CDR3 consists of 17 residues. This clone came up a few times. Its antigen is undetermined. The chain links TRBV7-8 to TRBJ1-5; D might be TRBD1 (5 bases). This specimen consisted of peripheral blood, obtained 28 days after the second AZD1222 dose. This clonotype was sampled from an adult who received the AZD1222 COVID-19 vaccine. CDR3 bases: TGTGCCAGCAGCTCGAAGGCTTCGTTGGGAGGGGATCAGCCCCAGCATTTT. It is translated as CASSSKASLGGDQPQHF.